One and the same sample provided the 16 T cell receptor beta chains below, sequenced in a study of T cells in Graves' hyperthyroidism and ophthalmopathy. RNA transcripts provided the source from which TCR beta CDR3 regions were amplified. The TCR CDR3 first-round RT-PCR relied on the HTBI primer set. TCRdb reprocessed the multiplex PCR reads via MiXCR and lists one record per CDR3 protein. The data contain about 290,000 distinct CDR3 sequences, about 15% of them singletons. Material: blood. These receptors originate from a woman aged 55-69 years with Graves' ophthalmopathy.

This chain uses TRBV30 with TRBJ2-3, with 9 bases matching TRBD1. V was pared by 2 bases and J by 8 bases, with 11 bases of the junction left unmatched. Germline V lookup: CDR1 GTSNPN, CDR2 SVGIG (reference sequence). The CDR3 runs to 15 residues. CDR3 in amino acids: CAWSITGGPKGTQYF. CDR3 in DNA: TGTGCCTGGAGTATCACAGGGGGCCCCAAGGGTACGCAGTATTTT.

At least ten counts were recorded for this clonotype. The chain employs TRBV6-1 and TRBJ1-5; possible D gene TRBD1, 5 bases. CDR3 length: 13 residues. Trimming stripped 10 bases from V and 6 bases from J, with 16 bases between. Germline V lookup: CDR1 MNHNS, CDR2 SASEGT. CDR3 DNA: TGTGCCACCGAAGGGGTATCGGCTCAGCCCCAGCATTTT. It translates to CATEGVSAQPQHF.

Many counts were recorded for this clonotype. The genes are TRBV11-2 and TRBJ2-1; possibly TRBD2 for D (5 bases). The germline CDR1 and CDR2 sequences are SGHAT and FQNNGV. The CDR3 extends over 12 amino acids. Trimming stripped 4 bases from V and 8 bases from J, with 9 bases between. CDR3 bases: TGTGCCAGCAGCTCCTTTAGCGATGAGCAGTTCTTC. Its translation is CASSSFSDEQFF.

J is TRBJ2-6 and V is TRBV3-1, with 8 bases aligning to TRBD1. The trim removed 5 bases at V and 2 bases at J, leaving 2 bases unmatched. Looked up from germline, CDR1 is LGHDT and CDR2 is YNNKEL (reference sequence). The CDR3 length is 15 residues. The CDR3 DNA sequence: TGTGCCAGCAGCTGGACAGGGACTGGGGCCAACGTCCTGACTTTC. Its protein is CASSWTGTGANVLTF.

This chain connects TRBV5-1 to TRBJ2-3; 9 bases line up with TRBD1. J was trimmed by 3 bases and V by 5 bases; bases with no gene match: 16. The germline V gene has CDR1 SGHRS and CDR2 YFSETQ. The CDR3 loop spans 18 amino acids. CDR3 amino acids: CASRPQGADSSRTDTQYF. The CDR3 DNA reads TGCGCCAGCAGACCACAGGGGGCGGACAGTTCGAGGACAGATACGCAGTATTTT.

J is TRBJ2-5 and V is TRBV30; D remains unclear. Deletions cut 3 bases from V and 0 bases from J, with 17 bases between. The CDR3 length is 16 residues. Germline V gives CDR1 GTSNPN, CDR2 SVGIG (reference sequence). CDR3 DNA: TGTGCCTGGAGCTCAACCCTAGGCTGGTACCAAGAGACCCAGTACTTC. This sequence encodes CAWSSTLGWYQETQYF.

In this sample, this clonotype turned up a few times. The gene calls are TRBV4-1 and TRBJ2-3; D may be TRBD2 (6 bases). V gave up 0 bases and J gave up 1 base, with 11 bases separating them. The CDR3 is 16 amino acids. CDR1 and CDR2 (germline): MGHRA, YSYEKL. DNA for the CDR3: TGCGCCAGCAGCCAAGATAAGGCTAGCGGCACAGATACGCAGTATTTT. Translated: CASSQDKASGTDTQYF.

This clonotype was seen a handful of times. The rearrangement links TRBV5-4 to TRBJ1-5; weak D call: TRBD1 (5 bases). V dropped 4 bases and J dropped 1 base, with 12 bases sitting between them. The V gene's germline CDR1 is SGHNT and CDR2 YYREEE (reference sequence). CDR3 length: 15 residues. CDR3 residues: CASSGRDGSNQPQHF. CDR3 nucleotide sequence: TGTGCCAGCAGCGGCCGGGACGGGAGCAATCAGCCCCAGCATTTT.

In regard to this clonotype: A read error is possible here, since a much larger clone lies one base away. The rearrangement links TRBV6-1 to TRBJ1-5; D ambiguous. Trimming took 5 bases from V and 5 from J, leaving 19 bases between them. CDR3 length equals 16 residues. Germline V gene lookup returns CDR1 MNHNS and CDR2 SASEGT. The CDR3 reads CASSYKGCVPHQPQHF. In DNA, the CDR3 is TGTGCCAGCAGTTATAAGGGTTGCGTCCCCCATCAGCCCCAGCATTTT.

This clonotype came up many times. The V call is TRBV19, the J call TRBJ1-2; D is uncertain. The germline V and J ends were trimmed by 6 bases and 3 bases, with 11 bases remaining between them. CDR1 and CDR2 from the germline V gene are LNHDA and SQIVND (reference sequence). The CDR3 contains 13 residues. Written as DNA, the CDR3 is TGTGCCAGTAGCCCGGCAGAAGACTATGGCTACACCTTC. Translating gives CASSPAEDYGYTF.

This clonotype was recorded many times. J is TRBJ1-6 and V is TRBV18; 9 nucleotides match TRBD1. Trimming cost V 3 bases and J 6 bases; bases outside gene matches: 6. The CDR3 has 16 residues. Per germline, CDR1 KGHSH and CDR2 LQKENI. CDR3 sequence: CASSPVGQGGNSPLHF. The CDR3 nucleotides are TGTGCCAGCTCACCCGTGGGACAGGGTGGTAATTCACCCCTCCACTTT.

This clonotype was picked up many times. The rearrangement links TRBV16 to TRBJ1-6; D is unclear. The V gene lost 2 bases and the J gene lost 7 bases, with 6 bases spanning the gap. The V gene's germline CDR1 is KGHSY and CDR2 FQNENV. The CDR3 runs to 13 residues. The CDR3 spells CASSQDRNSPLHF. In nucleotides, the CDR3 is TGTGCCAGCAGCCAAGACCGCAATTCACCCCTCCACTTT.

There are many counts of this clonotype. The J gene is TRBJ1-5, the V gene TRBV12-5; tentatively, D is TRBD1 (6 bases). The CDR3 has 17 amino acids. Trimming left V 2 bases short and J 6 bases short, with 20 bases between. The germline CDR1 and CDR2 sequences are LGHNT and FRNRAP. The CDR3 DNA reads TGTGCTAGTGGTTTGTATCGAGGCGCGGGGGCGGCTCAGCCCCAGCATTTT. The encoded protein is CASGLYRGAGAAQPQHF.

This clonotype was counted many times. The chain combines TRBV7-2 with TRBJ1-5; D is ambiguous. This CDR3 is built from 12 residues. Germline lookup yields CDR1 SGHTA and CDR2 FQGNSA. Trimming left V 3 bases short and J 5 bases short, with 5 bases between. CDR3 amino acids: CASSFADQPQHF. CDR3 nucleotides: TGTGCCAGCAGCTTCGCCGATCAGCCCCAGCATTTT.

This clonotype occurred a few times. The V call is TRBV7-3, the J call TRBJ2-3; maybe TRBD1 (6 bases). Looked up from germline, CDR1 is SGHTA and CDR2 is FQGTGA. The V gene lost 5 bases and the J gene lost 2 bases, with 11 bases spanning the gap. The CDR3 contains 14 residues. The CDR3 spells CASSLTGPTDTQYF. CDR3 DNA: TGTGCCAGCAGCCTGACAGGCCCCACAGATACGCAGTATTTT.

This rearrangement joins TRBV19 to TRBJ2-1, with D perhaps matching TRBD1 (5 bases). Trimming removed 4 bases at V and 2 bases at J, with 12 bases between. This CDR3 has 15 residues. Germline loops: CDR1 LNHDA, CDR2 SQIVND (reference sequence). The CDR3 sequence: CASSNTLGPYNEQFF. The CDR3 region has the DNA TGTGCCAGTAGTAACACCCTGGGGCCCTACAATGAGCAGTTCTTC.